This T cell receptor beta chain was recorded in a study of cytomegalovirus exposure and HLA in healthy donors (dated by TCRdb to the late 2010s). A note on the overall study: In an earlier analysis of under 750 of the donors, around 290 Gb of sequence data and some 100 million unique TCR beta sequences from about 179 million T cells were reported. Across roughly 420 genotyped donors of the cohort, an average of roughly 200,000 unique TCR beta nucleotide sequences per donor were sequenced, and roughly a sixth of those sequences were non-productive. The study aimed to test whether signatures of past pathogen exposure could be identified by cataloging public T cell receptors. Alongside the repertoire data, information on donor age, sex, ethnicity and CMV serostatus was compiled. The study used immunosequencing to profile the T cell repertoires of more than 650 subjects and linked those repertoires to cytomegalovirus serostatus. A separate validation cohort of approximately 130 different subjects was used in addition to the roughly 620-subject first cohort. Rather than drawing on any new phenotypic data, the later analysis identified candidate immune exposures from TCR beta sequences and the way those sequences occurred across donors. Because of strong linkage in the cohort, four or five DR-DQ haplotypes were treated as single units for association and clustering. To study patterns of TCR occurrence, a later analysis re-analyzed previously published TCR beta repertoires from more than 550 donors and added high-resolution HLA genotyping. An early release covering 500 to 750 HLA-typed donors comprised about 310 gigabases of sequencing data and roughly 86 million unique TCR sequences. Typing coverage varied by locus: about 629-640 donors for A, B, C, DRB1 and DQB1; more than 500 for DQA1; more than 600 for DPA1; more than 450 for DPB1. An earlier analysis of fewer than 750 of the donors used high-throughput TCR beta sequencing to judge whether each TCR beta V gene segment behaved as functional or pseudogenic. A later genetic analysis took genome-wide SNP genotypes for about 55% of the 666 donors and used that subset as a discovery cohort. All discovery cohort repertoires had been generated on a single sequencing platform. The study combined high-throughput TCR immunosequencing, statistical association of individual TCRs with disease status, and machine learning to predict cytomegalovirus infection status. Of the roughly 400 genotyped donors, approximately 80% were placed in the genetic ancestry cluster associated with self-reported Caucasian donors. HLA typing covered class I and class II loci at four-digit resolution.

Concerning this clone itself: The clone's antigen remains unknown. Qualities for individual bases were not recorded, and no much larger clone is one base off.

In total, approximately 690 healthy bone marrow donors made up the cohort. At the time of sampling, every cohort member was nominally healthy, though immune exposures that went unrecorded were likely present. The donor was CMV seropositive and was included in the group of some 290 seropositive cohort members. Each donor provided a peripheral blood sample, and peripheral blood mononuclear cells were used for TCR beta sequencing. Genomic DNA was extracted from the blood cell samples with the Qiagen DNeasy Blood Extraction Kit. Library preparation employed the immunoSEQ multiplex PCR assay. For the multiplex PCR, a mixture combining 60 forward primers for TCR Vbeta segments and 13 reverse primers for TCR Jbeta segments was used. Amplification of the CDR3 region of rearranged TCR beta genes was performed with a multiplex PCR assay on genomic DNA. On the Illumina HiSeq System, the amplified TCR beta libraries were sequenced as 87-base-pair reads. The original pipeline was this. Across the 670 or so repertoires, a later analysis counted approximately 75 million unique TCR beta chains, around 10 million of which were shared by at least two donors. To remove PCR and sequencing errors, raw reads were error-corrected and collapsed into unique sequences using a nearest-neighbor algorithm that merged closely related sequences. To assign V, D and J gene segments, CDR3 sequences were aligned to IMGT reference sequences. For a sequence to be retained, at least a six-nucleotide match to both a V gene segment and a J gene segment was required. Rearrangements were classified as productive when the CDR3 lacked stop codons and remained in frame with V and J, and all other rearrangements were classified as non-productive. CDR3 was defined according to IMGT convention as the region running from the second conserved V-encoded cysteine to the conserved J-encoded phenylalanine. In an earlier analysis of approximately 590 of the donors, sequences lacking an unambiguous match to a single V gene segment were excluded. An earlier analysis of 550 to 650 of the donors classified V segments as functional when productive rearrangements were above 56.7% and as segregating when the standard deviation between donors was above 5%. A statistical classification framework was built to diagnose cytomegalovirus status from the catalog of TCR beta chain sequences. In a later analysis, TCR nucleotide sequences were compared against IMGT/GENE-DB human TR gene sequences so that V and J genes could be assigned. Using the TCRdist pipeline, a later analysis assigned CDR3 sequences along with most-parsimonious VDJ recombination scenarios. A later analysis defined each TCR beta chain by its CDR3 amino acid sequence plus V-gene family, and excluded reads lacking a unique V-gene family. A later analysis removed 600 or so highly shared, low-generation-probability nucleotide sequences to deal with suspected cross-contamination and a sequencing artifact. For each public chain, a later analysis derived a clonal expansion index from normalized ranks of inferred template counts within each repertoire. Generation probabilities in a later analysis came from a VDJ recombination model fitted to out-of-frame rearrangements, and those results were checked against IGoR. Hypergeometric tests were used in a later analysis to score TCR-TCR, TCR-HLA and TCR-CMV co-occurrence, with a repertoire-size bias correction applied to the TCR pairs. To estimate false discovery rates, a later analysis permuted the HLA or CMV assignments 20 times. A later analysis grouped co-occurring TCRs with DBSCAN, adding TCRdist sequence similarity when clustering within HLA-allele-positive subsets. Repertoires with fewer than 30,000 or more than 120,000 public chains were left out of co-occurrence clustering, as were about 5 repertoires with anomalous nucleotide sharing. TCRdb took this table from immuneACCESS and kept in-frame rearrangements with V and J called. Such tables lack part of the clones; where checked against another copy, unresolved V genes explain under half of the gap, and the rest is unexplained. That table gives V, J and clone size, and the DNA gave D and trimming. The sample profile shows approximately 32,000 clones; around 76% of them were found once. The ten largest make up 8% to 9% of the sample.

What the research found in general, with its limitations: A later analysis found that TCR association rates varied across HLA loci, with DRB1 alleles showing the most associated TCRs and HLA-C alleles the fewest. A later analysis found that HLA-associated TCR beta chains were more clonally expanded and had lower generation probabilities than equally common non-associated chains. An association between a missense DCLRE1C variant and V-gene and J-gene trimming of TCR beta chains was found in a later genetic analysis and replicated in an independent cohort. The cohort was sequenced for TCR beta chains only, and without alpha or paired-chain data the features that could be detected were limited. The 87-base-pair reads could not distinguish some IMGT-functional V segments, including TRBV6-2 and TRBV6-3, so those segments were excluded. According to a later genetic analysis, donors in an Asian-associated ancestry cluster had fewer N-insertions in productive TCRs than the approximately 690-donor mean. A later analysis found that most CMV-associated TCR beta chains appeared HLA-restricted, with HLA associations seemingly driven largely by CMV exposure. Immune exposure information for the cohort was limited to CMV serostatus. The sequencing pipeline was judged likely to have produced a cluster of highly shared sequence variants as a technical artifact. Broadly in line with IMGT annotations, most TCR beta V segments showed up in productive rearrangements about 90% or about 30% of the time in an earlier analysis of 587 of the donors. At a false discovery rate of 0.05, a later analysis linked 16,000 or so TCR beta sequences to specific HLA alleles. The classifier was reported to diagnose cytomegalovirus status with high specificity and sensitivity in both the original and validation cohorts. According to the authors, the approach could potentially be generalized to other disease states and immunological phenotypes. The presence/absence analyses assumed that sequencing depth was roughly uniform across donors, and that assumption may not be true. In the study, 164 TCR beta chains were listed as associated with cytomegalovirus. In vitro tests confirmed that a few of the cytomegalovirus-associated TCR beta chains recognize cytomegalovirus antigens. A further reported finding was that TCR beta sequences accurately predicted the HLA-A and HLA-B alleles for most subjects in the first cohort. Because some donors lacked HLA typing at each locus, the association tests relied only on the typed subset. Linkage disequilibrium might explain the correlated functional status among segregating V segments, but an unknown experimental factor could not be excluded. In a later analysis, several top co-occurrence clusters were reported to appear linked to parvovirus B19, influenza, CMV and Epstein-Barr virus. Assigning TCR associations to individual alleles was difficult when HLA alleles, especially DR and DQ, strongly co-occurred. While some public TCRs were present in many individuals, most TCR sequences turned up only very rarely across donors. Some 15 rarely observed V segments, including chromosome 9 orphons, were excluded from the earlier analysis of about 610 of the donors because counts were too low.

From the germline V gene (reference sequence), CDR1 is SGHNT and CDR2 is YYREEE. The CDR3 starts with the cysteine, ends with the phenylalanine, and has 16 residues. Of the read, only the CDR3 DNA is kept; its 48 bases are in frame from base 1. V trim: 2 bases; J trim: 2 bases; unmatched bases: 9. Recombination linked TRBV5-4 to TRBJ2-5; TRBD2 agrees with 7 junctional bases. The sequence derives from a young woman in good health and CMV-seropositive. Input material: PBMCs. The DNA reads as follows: TGTGCCAGCAGCTTAACGACCGGGGGGAATCAAGAGACCCAGTACTTC. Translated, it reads CASSLTTGGNQETQYF.